This T cell receptor (beta chain) was profiled in a study of cytomegalovirus exposure and HLA in healthy donors. The PCR ran on 60 Vbeta and 13 Jbeta primers. Profiled with immunoSEQ multiplex PCR; TCRdb holds only in-frame clones, not every one. The data show around 36,000 clones, 86% seen once. This clone has more than one count but fewer than ten. What it binds is unknown. V lost 3 bases and J lost 7, with 6 bases in between. Germline CDR1 MNHNS, CDR2 SASEGT. CDR3 length: 12 amino acids. Study-level results: Cytomegalovirus association was assigned to approximately 160 TCR beta chains. A likely sequencing artifact accounted for one observed cluster of highly shared sequence variants. As was reported, the HLA-A and HLA-B alleles of most subjects were accurately predicted from TCR beta sequences.

This chain connects TRBV6-1 to TRBJ1-4, with D unresolved. The receptor was derived from a woman aged 40-49 years in good health and CMV-seropositive. Sequencing was performed on PBMCs. For the CDR3, the DNA is TGTGCCAGCAGTGACAGGCGTGAAAAACTGTTTTTT. Translating it yields CASSDRREKLFF.